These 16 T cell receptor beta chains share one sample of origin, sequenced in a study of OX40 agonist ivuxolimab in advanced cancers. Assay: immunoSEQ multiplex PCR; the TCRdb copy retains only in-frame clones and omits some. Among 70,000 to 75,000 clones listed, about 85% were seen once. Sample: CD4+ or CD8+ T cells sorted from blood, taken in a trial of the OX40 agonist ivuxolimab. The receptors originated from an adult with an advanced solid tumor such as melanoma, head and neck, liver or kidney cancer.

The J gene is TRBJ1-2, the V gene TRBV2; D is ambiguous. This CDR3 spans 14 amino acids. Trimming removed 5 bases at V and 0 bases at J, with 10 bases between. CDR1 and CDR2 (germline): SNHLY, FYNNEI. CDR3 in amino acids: CASSLPAPNYGYTF. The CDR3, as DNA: TGTGCCAGCAGTCTCCCAGCCCCTAACTATGGCTACACCTTC.

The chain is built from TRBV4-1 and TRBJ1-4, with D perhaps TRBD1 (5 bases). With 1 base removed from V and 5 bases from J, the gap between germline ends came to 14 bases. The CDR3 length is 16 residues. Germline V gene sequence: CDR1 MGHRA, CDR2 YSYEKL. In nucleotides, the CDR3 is TGCGCCAGCAGCCAAGGTGTAAGGGGTTCGAATGAAAAACTGTTTTTT. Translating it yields CASSQGVRGSNEKLFF.

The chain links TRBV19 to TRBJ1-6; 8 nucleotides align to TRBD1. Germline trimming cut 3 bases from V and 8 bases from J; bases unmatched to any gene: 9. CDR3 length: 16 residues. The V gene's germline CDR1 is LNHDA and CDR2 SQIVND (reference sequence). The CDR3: CASSILPGGAYSPLHF. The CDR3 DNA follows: TGTGCCAGTAGTATTCTTCCAGGGGGCGCTTATTCACCCCTCCACTTT.

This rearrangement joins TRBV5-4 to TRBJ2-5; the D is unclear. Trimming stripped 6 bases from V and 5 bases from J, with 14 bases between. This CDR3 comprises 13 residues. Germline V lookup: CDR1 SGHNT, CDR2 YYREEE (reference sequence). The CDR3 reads CASNLEPEETQYF. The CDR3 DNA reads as TGTGCCAGCAACCTAGAGCCCGAGGAGACCCAGTACTTC.

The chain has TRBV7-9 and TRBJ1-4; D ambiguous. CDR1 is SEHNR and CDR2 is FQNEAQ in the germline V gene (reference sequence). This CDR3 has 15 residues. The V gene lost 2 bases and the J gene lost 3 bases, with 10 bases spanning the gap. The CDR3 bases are TGTGCCAGCAGCTTAAGGTTGGATTCTAATGAAAAACTGTTTTTT. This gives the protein CASSLRLDSNEKLFF.

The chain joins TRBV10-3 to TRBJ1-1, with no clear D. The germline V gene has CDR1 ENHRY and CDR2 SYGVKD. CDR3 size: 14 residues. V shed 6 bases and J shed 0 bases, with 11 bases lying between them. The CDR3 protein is CAIRRTAMNTEAFF. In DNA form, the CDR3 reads TGTGCCATCAGGAGGACGGCCATGAACACTGAAGCTTTCTTT.

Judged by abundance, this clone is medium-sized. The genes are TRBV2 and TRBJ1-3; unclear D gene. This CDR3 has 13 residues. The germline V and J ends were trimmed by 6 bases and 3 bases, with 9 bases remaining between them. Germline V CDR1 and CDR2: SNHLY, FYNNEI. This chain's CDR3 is CASRGSIGNTIYF. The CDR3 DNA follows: TGTGCCAGCAGGGGGTCAATTGGAAACACCATATATTTT.

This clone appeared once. Here the CDR3 reads CASSFWGVPEAFF. The CDR3 nucleotides read TGTGCCAGCAGCTTCTGGGGGGTCCCTGAAGCTTTCTTT. The genes are TRBV7-2 and TRBJ1-1; possibly TRBD1 for D (5 bases). V was trimmed by 3 bases and J by 6 bases, leaving 11 bases between them. Looked up from germline, CDR1 is SGHTA and CDR2 is FQGNSA. The length of the CDR3 is 13 residues.

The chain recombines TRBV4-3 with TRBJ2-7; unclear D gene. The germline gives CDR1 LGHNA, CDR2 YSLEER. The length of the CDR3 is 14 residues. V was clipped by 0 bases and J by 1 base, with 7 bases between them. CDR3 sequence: CASSQETFSYEQYF. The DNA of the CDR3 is TGCGCCAGCAGCCAAGAGACCTTTTCCTACGAGCAGTACTTC.

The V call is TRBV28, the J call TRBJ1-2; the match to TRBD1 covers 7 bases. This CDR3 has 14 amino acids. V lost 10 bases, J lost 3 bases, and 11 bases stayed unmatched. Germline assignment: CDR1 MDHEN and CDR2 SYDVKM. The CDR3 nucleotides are TGTGCCACCTTCGTACGACAGGGATACTATGGCTACACCTTC. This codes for CATFVRQGYYGYTF.

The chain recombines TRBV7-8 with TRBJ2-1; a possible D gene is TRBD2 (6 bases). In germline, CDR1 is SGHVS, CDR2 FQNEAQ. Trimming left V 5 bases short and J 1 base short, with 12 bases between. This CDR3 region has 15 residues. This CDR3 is CASSQTAGSYNEQFF. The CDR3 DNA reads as TGTGCCAGCAGCCAAACGGCGGGGTCCTACAATGAGCAGTTCTTC. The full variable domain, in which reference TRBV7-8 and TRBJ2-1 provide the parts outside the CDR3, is GAGVSQSPRYKVAKRGQDVALRCDPISGHVSLFWYQQALGQGPEFLTYFQNEAQLDKSGLPSDRFFAERPEGSVSTLKIQRTQQEDSAVYLCASSQTAGSYNEQFFGPGTRLTVL.

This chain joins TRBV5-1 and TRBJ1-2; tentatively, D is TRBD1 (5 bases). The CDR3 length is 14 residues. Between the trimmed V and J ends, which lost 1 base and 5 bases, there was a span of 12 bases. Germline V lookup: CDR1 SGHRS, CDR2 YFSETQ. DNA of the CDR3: TGCGCCAGCAGCTTGCAGGGAGTAGAGTATGGCTACACCTTC. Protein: CASSLQGVEYGYTF.

The chain's CDR3 is CASSLKDQWGETQYF. Written as DNA, the CDR3 is TGTGCCAGCAGCTTGAAGGACCAGTGGGGGGAGACCCAGTACTTC. This sequence joins TRBV5-8 and TRBJ2-5; D may be TRBD1 or TRBD2 (5 bases each). The CDR3 length is 15 residues. V was clipped by 1 base and J by 5 bases, with 15 bases between them. Germline V gene lookup returns CDR1 SGHTS and CDR2 YDEGEE.

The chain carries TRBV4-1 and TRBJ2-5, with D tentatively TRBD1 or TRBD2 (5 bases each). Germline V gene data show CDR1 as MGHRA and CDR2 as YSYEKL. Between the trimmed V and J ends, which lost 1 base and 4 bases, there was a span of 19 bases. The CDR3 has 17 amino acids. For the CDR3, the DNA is TGCGCCAGCAGCCAAGCCCCCTGGGGGAATGGGGGAGAGACCCAGTACTTC. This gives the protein CASSQAPWGNGGETQYF.

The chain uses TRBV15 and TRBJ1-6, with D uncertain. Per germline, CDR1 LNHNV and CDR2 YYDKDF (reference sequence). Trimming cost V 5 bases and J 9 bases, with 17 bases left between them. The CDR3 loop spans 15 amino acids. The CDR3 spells CATSGGLGKFSPLHF. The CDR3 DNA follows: TGTGCCACCAGCGGCGGATTGGGGAAGTTTTCACCCCTCCACTTT.

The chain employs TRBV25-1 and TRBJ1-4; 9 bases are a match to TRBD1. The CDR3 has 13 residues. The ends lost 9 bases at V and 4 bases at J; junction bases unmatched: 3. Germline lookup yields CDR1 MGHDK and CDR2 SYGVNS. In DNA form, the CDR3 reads TGTGCCAGTAGACAGGGGGTTAATGAAAAACTGTTTTTT. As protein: CASRQGVNEKLFF.